This record looks at one T cell receptor beta chain sequence and its context. As yet, its antigen is unknown. The sample is drawn from a study of OX40 agonist ivuxolimab in advanced cancers. About the research overall: Every 2 weeks, patients received ivuxolimab intravenously, dosed at 0.01 to 10 mg/kg. General observations from the study: Clonal expansion from baseline to week 6 occurred in both CD4+ and CD8+ T cells. Individuals who were partial responders at 0.1-3.0 mg/kg had clonal expansion that ranked among the lowest. Expanded clones belonging to CD8+ T cells outnumbered, on average, those of CD4+.

Measured with immunoSEQ multiplex PCR; TCRdb has only the in-frame clones, and not every one. Of about 57,000 clones listed, about 83% are singletons. The CDR3 length is 15 residues. V lost 6 bases and J lost 4; bases outside the gene matches: 5. Germline loops: CDR1 SGHDN, CDR2 FVKESK. This chain uses TRBV14 with TRBJ2-2; 10 positions agree with TRBD2. The sequencing used CD4+ or CD8+ T cells sorted from blood, collected in a trial of the OX40 agonist ivuxolimab. The sequence was obtained from an adult with an advanced solid tumor such as melanoma, head and neck, liver or kidney cancer. In DNA, the CDR3 is TGTGCCAGCAGACGGACTAGCGGACCCACCGGGGAGCTGTTTTTT. Encoded protein: CASRRTSGPTGELFF.